Following are 8 T cell receptor beta chains from one sample sequenced in a study of cytomegalovirus exposure and HLA in healthy donors. The PCR employed 60 Vbeta primers together with 13 Jbeta primers. Method: immunoSEQ multiplex PCR; TCRdb's copy keeps in-frame clones and lacks some. Counted here are about 150,000 clones, about 85% occurring once; the ten biggest clones make up 3.5%. Sequenced sample: PBMCs. These receptors were collected from a human donor in good health.

DNA of the CDR3: TGTGCTAGTGGTTTGGTACTGGCGGGGGGTAGTACCGGGGAGCTGTTTTTT. Its translation is CASGLVLAGGSTGELFF. The V and J genes are TRBV12-5 and TRBJ2-2; 8 nucleotides agree with TRBD2. The V gene end was trimmed by 0 bases and the J gene end by 5 bases; junction bases not matched to a gene: 8. There are 17 residues in the CDR3. CDR1 and CDR2 from the germline V gene are LGHNT and FRNRAP.

The chain joins TRBV7-2 to TRBJ2-7; TRBD2 matches 7 bases. The J segment lost 0 bases and the V segment lost 1 base, leaving 6 bases of the junction unmatched. CDR3 length equals 16 residues. CDR1 is SGHTA, CDR2 FQGNSA, per germline. CDR3 loop: CASSLVSGKYSYEQYF. In DNA form, the CDR3 reads TGTGCCAGCAGCTTAGTGAGCGGGAAATACTCCTACGAGCAGTACTTC.

This clone was picked up a small number of times. The chain has TRBV30 and TRBJ1-1, with D uncertain. Trimming shortened V by 8 bases and J by 8 bases, and 18 bases separated the two germline ends. The germline gives CDR1 GTSNPN, CDR2 SVGIG (reference sequence). This CDR3 has 12 amino acids. CDR3 in amino acids: CARKSGELEAFF. The DNA of the CDR3 is TGTGCCCGGAAGTCTGGGGAGTTGGAAGCTTTCTTT.

This chain connects TRBV2 to TRBJ1-5, with D unclear. The CDR3 is 15 residues long. V was shortened by 3 bases and J by 0 bases, with 9 bases between the two germline ends. Germline V gene lookup returns CDR1 SNHLY and CDR2 FYNNEI. The CDR3, as DNA: TGTGCCAGCAGTGATCCTCTAGGTAGCAATCAGCCCCAGCATTTT. Its translation: CASSDPLGSNQPQHF.

The chain employs TRBV27 and TRBJ2-7; perhaps TRBD2 as D (5 bases). CDR1 and CDR2 (germline): MNHEY, SMNVEV (reference sequence). V was shortened by 5 bases and J by 6 bases, with 8 bases between the two germline ends. This CDR3 is built from 11 residues. In nucleotides, the CDR3 is TGTGCCAGCAGTCCCGGACTCGAGCAGTACTTC. Residues: CASSPGLEQYF.

The chain recombines TRBV6-5 with TRBJ2-1; TRBD1 agrees at 10 bases. Germline-derived CDR1 and CDR2 are MNHEY and SVGAGI. The CDR3 has 15 residues. Germline trimming cut 6 bases from V and 6 bases from J; bases unmatched to any gene: 8. CDR3 residues: CASRTGTGVGNEQFF. The CDR3 nucleotides read TGTGCCAGCAGAACCGGGACAGGGGTCGGCAATGAGCAGTTCTTC.

The gene calls are TRBV6-6 and TRBJ2-7, with 8 nucleotides matching TRBD1. This CDR3 spans 15 amino acids. The V and J ends lost 6 bases and 4 bases, in that order; junction bases with no gene match: 11. The V gene's germline CDR1 is MNHNY and CDR2 SVGAGI (reference sequence). The CDR3 DNA reads as TGTGCCAGCAGGGACTCGGGACAGGTAGCATACGAGCAGTACTTC. The encoded protein is CASRDSGQVAYEQYF.

This clone has just a few counts. J is TRBJ2-3 and V is TRBV11-2, with TRBD2 identical over 10 bases. With 1 base clipped from V and 2 bases from J, the junction kept 6 bases outside the gene matches. This CDR3 contains 17 residues. The germline gives CDR1 SGHAT, CDR2 FQNNGV. The CDR3 DNA sequence: TGTGCCAGCAGCTTAGTTGTTAGCGGGAGGAACACAGATACGCAGTATTTT. Translation: CASSLVVSGRNTDTQYF.